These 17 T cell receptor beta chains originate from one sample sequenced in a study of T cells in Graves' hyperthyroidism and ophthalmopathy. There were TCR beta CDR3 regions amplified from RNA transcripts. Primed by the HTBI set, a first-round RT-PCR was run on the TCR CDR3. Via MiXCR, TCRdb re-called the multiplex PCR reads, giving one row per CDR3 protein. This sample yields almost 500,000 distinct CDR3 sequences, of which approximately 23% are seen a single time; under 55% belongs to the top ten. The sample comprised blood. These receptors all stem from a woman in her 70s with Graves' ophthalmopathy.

The CDR3 nucleotides are TGTGCCAGCTCACCCCTACGGGGATCCTACGAGCAGTACTTC. Protein: CASSPLRGSYEQYF. The chain combines TRBV18 with TRBJ2-7; D is perhaps TRBD2 (5 bases). Germline CDR1 is KGHSH and CDR2 is LQKENI. The CDR3 is 14 amino acids. Deletions cut 3 bases from V and 1 base from J, with 10 bases between.

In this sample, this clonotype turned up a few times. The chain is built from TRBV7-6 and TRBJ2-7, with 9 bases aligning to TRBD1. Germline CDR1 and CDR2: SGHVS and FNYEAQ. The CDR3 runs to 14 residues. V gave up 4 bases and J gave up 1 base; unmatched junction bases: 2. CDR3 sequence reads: CASSSDRGSYEQYF. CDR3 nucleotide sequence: TGTGCCAGCAGCTCGGACAGGGGTTCCTACGAGCAGTACTTC.

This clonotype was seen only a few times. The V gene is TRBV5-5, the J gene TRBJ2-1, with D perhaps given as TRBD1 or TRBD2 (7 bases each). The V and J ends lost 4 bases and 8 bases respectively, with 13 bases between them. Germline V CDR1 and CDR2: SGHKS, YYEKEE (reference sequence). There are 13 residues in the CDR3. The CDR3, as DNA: TGTGCCAGCAGCCACAGGGGACTATATGAGCAGTTCTTC. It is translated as CASSHRGLYEQFF.

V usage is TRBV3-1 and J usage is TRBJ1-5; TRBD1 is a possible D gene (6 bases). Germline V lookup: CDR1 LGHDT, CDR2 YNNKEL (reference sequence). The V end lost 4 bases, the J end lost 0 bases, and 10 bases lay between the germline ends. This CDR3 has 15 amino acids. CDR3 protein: CASSLGTLSNQPQHF. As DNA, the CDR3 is TGTGCCAGCAGCCTCGGGACACTTAGCAATCAGCCCCAGCATTTT.

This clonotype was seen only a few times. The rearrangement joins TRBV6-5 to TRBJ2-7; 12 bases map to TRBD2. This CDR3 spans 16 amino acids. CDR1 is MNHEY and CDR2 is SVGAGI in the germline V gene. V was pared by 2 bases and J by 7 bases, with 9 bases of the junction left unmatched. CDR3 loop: CASSYSGLAGSGEQYF. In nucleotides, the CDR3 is TGTGCCAGCAGTTACAGTGGACTAGCGGGATCGGGGGAGCAGTACTTC.

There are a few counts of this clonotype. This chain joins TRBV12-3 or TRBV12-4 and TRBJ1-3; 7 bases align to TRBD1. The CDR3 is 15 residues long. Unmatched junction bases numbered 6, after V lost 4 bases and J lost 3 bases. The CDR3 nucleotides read TGTGCCAGCAGTTCGACAGGGCGGGGTGGAAACACCATATATTTT. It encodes CASSSTGRGGNTIYF.

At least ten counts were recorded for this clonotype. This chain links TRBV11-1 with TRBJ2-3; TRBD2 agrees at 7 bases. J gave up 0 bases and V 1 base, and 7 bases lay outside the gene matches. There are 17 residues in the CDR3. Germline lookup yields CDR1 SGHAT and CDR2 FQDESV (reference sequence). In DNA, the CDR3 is TGTGCCAGCAGCTTAGGATCCCAGCGGGACAGCACAGATACGCAGTATTTT. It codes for CASSLGSQRDSTDTQYF.

CDR3 nucleotide sequence: TGTGCCAACACCCGGGACAGCACAGATACGCAGTATTTT. It yields the protein CANTRDSTDTQYF. The chain employs TRBV7-2 and TRBJ2-3; D could derive from TRBD1 or TRBD2 (5 bases each). Trimming left V 10 bases short and J 0 bases short, with 11 bases between. The CDR3 runs 13 residues. Germline V lookup: CDR1 SGHTA, CDR2 FQGNSA.

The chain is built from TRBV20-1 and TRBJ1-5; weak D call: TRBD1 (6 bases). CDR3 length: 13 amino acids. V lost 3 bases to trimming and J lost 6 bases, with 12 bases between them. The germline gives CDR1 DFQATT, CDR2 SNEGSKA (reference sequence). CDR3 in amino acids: CSASFKGVQPQHF. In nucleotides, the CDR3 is TGCAGTGCTAGTTTTAAGGGGGTTCAGCCCCAGCATTTT.

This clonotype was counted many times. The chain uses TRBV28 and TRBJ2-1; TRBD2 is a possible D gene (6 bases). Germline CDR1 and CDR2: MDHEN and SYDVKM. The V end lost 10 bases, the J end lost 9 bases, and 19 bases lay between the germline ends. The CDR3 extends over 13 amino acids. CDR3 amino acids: CATVAVLNSEQFF. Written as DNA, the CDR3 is TGTGCCACCGTAGCGGTCCTAAACTCTGAGCAGTTCTTC.

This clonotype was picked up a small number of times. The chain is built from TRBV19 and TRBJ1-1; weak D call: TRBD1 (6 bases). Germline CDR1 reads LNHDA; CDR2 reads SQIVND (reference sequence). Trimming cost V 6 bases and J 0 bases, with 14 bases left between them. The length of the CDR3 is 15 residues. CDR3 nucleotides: TGTGCCAGTAGCGACAGGACGCAAATGAACACTGAAGCTTTCTTT. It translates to CASSDRTQMNTEAFF.

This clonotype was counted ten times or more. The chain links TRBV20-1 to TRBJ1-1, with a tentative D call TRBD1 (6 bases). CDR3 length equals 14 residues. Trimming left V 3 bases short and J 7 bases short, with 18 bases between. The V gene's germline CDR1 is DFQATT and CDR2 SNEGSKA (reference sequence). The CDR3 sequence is CSARDRGGRLEAFF. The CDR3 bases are TGCAGTGCTAGGGACCGGGGGGGGCGCCTTGAAGCTTTCTTT.

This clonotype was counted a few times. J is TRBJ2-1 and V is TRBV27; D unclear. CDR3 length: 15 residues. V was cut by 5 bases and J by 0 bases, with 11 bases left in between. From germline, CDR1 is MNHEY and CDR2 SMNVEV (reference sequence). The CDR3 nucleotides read TGTGCCAGCAGTCTAACCATTAGCTCCTACAATGAGCAGTTCTTC. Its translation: CASSLTISSYNEQFF.

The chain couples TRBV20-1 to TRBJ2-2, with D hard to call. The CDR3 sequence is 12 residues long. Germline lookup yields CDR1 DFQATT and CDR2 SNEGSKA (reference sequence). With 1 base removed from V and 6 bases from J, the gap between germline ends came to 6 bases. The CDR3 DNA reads TGCAGTGCTAGAGCCCGTCCCGGGGAGCTGTTTTTT. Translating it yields CSARARPGELFF.

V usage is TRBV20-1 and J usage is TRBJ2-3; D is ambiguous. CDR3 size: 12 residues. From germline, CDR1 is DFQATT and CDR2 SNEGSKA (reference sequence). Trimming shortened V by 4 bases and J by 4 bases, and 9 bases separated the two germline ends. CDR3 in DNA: TGCAGTGCTAAGAGTAAACCAGATACGCAGTATTTT. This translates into CSAKSKPDTQYF.

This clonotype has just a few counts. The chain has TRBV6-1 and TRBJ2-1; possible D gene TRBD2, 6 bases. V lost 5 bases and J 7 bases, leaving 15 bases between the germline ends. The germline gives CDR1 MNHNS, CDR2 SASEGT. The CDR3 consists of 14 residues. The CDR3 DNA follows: TGTGCCAGCAGTTATTCGGGAGCTGGGAATGAGCAGTTCTTC. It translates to CASSYSGAGNEQFF.

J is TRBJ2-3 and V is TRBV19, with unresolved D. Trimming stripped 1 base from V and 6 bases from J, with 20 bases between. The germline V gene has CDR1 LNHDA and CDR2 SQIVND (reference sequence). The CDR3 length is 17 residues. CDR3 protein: CASSIGSLGSPRDTQYF. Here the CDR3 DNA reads TGTGCCAGTAGTATAGGCTCCTTGGGCTCCCCACGGGATACGCAGTATTTT.